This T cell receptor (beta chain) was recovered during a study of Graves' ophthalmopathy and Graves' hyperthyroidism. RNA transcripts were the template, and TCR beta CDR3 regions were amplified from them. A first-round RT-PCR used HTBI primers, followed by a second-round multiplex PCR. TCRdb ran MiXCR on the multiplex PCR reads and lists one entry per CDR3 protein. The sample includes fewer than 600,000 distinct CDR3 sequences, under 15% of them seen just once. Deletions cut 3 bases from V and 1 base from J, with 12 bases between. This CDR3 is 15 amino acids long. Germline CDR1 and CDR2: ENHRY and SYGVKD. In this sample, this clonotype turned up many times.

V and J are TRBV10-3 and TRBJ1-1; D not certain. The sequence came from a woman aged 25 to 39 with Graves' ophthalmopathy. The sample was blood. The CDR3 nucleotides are TGTGCCATCAGTGACCGTCGGGTACCGAACACTGAAGCTTTCTTT. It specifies CAISDRRVPNTEAFF.